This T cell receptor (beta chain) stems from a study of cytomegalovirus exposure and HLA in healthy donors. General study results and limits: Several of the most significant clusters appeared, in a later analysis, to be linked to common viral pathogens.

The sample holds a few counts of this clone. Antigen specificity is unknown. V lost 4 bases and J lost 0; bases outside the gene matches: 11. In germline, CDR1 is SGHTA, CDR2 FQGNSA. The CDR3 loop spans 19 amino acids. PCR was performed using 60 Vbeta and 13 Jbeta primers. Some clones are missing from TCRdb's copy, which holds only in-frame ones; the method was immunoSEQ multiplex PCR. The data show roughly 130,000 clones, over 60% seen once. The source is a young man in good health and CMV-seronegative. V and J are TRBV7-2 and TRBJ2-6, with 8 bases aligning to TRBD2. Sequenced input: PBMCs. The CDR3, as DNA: TGTGCCAGCAGCTCTCGGGGGGGACACCGGAGCTCTGGGGCCAACGTCCTGACTTTC. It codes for CASSSRGGHRSSGANVLTF.